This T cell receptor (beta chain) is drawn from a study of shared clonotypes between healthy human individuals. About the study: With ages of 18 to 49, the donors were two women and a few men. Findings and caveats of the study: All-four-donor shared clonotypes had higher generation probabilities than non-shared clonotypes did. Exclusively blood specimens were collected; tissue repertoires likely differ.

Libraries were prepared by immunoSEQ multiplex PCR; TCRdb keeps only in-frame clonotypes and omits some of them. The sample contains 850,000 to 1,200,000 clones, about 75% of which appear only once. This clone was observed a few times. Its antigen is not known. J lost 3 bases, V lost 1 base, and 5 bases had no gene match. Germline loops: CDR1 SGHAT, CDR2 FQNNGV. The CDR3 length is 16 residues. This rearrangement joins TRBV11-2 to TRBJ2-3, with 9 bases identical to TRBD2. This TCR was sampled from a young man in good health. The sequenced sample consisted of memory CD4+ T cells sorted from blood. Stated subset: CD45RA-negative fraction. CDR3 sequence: CASSLGGLAGTDTQYF. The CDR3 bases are TGTGCCAGCAGCTTAGGGGGACTAGCCGGAACAGATACGCAGTATTTT.